Listed here are 7 T cell receptor beta chains from one sample, sequenced in a study of breast tumors, draining lymph nodes, adjacent tissues. Breast cancer patients provided tissue from their axillary draining lymph nodes. Using its own MiXCR run on the multiplex PCR reads, TCRdb lists one record per CDR3 protein. Of about 180,000 distinct CDR3 sequences listed, around a third were seen once; the top ten hold 4% to 5.5%. Material for sequencing was axillary lymph node tissue. The receptors come from a female donor with breast cancer. Some clones in this sample may be carry-over from other donors' samples.

This clonotype appeared many times. The rearrangement links TRBV7-3 to TRBJ1-6, with D tentatively TRBD1 (5 bases). Germline V gene data show CDR1 as SGHTA and CDR2 as FQGTGA. The CDR3 loop spans 17 amino acids. Trimming took 0 bases from V and 7 from J, leaving 16 bases between them. The DNA for the CDR3 is TGTGCCAGCAGCTTAACAATCCCGGCAGGGAGGAATTCACCCCTCCACTTT. It encodes CASSLTIPAGRNSPLHF.

With respect to this clonotype: In this CDR3 the conserved last residue, phenylalanine or tryptophan, is missing, so a read error is likely. The CDR3 reads CASGLYQYNEQFL. The CDR3 DNA reads TGCGCCAGCGGCTTGTATCAGTACAATGAGCAGTTCCTC. The chain is built from TRBV5-1 and TRBJ2-1; D unclear. CDR1 and CDR2 (germline): SGHRS, YFSETQ. This CDR3 region has 13 residues.

The chain links TRBV6-2 or TRBV6-3 to TRBJ2-7, with 7 positions matching TRBD1. CDR1 is MNHEY, CDR2 SVGEGT, per germline. After removal of 0 bases from V and 1 base from J, the junction contained 9 bases not matched to a gene. There are 17 residues in the CDR3. CDR3: CASSYSIRQGYSYEQYF. The CDR3 nucleotides read TGTGCCAGCAGTTACTCGATTAGACAGGGATATTCCTACGAGCAGTACTTC.

This clonotype was counted at least ten times. The chain combines TRBV2 with TRBJ1-5; no definite D call. The CDR3 has 15 amino acids. V was pared by 6 bases and J by 0 bases, with 12 bases between. Germline V gene lookup returns CDR1 SNHLY and CDR2 FYNNEI. The DNA of the CDR3 is TGTGCCAGCAGGAAGGGAGGGAATAGCAATCAGCCCCAGCATTTT. Translation: CASRKGGNSNQPQHF.

This clonotype was found many times. The chain uses TRBV2 and TRBJ1-2, with D possibly TRBD1 on 6 matching bases. Deletions cut 5 bases from V and 4 bases from J, with 14 bases between. Germline V gene sequence: CDR1 SNHLY, CDR2 FYNNEI. The CDR3 has 14 residues. The CDR3 region has the DNA TGTGCCAGCAGTCTGGACAGTTTTCCCTATGGCTACACCTTC. Amino acids: CASSLDSFPYGYTF.

This clonotype was observed at least ten times. The chain has TRBV9 and TRBJ2-2; TRBD2 aligns across 14 bases. CDR3 length: 18 amino acids. After removal of 4 bases from V and 1 base from J, the junction contained 6 bases not matched to a gene. CDR1 and CDR2 from the germline V gene are SGDLS and YYNGEE. CDR3 sequence reads: CASSLTGLAGGNTGELFF. The CDR3 bases are TGTGCCAGCAGCCTTACAGGACTAGCGGGGGGGAACACCGGGGAGCTGTTTTTT.

This chain connects TRBV5-1 to TRBJ1-1; D not resolved. Per germline, CDR1 SGHRS and CDR2 YFSETQ. CDR3 length equals 13 residues. Trimming took 0 bases from V and 7 from J, leaving 10 bases between them. CDR3 bases: TGCGCCAGCAGCTTGGAAACCGGGTTTGAAGCTTTCTTT. This gives the protein CASSLETGFEAFF. Full variable domain (remainder filled in from reference TRBV5-1 and TRBJ1-1): KAGVTQTPRYLIKTRGQQVTLSCSPISGHRSVSWYQQTPGQGLQFLFEYFSETQRNKGNFPGRFSGRQFSNSRSEMNVSTLELGDSALYLCASSLETGFEAFFGQGTRLTVV.